This passage covers 21 T cell receptor beta chains from one sample sequenced in a study of blood T cells in healthy people across ages. Primed by a sample-barcoded 5' primer and a J-beta primer mix, a second PCR proceeded for roughly 7 to 12 cycles. From the 5' RACE reads, TCRdb called clonotypes with MiXCR, one entry per CDR3 protein. There are some 850,000 distinct CDR3 sequences in the sample; roughly 26% occur only once, and about 3% lies in the top ten. The sample was also linked to a second study, of T cells of mothers and their children.

Sequencing input: blood. The source of these receptors is a boy under 18 in good health.

The chain links TRBV2 to TRBJ2-7; possibly TRBD1 for D (6 bases). Germline V gives CDR1 SNHLY, CDR2 FYNNEI. V lost 6 bases and J 0 bases, leaving 15 bases between the germline ends. The CDR3 sequence is 15 residues long. The chain's CDR3 is CASRMGAGSSYEQYF. The CDR3 DNA sequence: TGTGCCAGCAGGATGGGGGCAGGTAGCTCCTACGAGCAGTACTTC.

The V gene is TRBV10-3, the J gene TRBJ1-3; D gene unclear. Looked up from germline, CDR1 is ENHRY and CDR2 is SYGVKD. The length of the CDR3 is 13 residues. Trimming cost V 8 bases and J 1 base, with 9 bases left between them. CDR3 in amino acids: CAIASGSGNTIYF. The CDR3 DNA is TGTGCCATCGCCTCGGGGTCTGGAAACACCATATATTTT.

This clonotype was detected only a few times. The chain uses TRBV11-2 and TRBJ2-7; possible D gene TRBD1, 6 bases. CDR3 length: 14 amino acids. Germline V CDR1 and CDR2: SGHAT, FQNNGV. Trimming stripped 5 bases from V and 5 bases from J, with 16 bases between. CDR3 region: CASSRGGVDNEQYF. As DNA, the CDR3 is TGTGCCAGCAGCCGAGGGGGAGTGGATAACGAGCAGTACTTC.

In its sample, this clonotype was seen a few times. The chain employs TRBV20-1 and TRBJ1-3; D gene ambiguous. The CDR3 length is 18 residues. Per germline, CDR1 DFQATT and CDR2 SNEGSKA (reference sequence). Trimming took 0 bases from V and 0 from J, leaving 18 bases between them. The CDR3 nucleotides read TGCAGTGCTAGAGACAGAGGAGGCAGTTCCTACTCTGGAAACACCATATATTTT. Translated: CSARDRGGSSYSGNTIYF.

This sequence joins TRBV27 and TRBJ2-4, with a tentative D call TRBD2 (6 bases). The V gene lost 6 bases and the J gene lost 7 bases, with 10 bases spanning the gap. From germline, CDR1 is MNHEY and CDR2 SMNVEV (reference sequence). The CDR3 is 12 residues long. The CDR3 region has the DNA TGTGCCAGCAGAAATGGGGGGAACATTCAGTACTTC. Protein product: CASRNGGNIQYF.

This clonotype has more than one count but fewer than ten. The rearrangement uses TRBV5-5 and TRBJ1-2; D remains ambiguous. The CDR3 sequence is 14 residues long. Deletions cut 2 bases from V and 2 bases from J, with 10 bases between. The germline gives CDR1 SGHKS, CDR2 YYEKEE (reference sequence). The CDR3 DNA is TGTGCCAGCAGCTTCCCTGGACCAAACTATGGCTACACCTTC. As protein: CASSFPGPNYGYTF.

The rearrangement joins TRBV5-1 to TRBJ1-2, with 7 bases lining up with TRBD1. Germline V gene sequence: CDR1 SGHRS, CDR2 YFSETQ. Trimming at V came to 3 bases and at J to 8 bases, leaving 10 bases not matched to a gene. The CDR3 is 14 residues long. As DNA, the CDR3 is TGCGCCAGCAGCTCCGACAGGGACCCTATGGGCTACACCTTC. Its protein is CASSSDRDPMGYTF.

This clonotype turned up a few times. The chain has TRBV20-1 and TRBJ2-5; D possibly uses TRBD1 or TRBD2 (5 bases each). CDR1 and CDR2 from the germline V gene are DFQATT and SNEGSKA (reference sequence). The CDR3 loop spans 15 amino acids. With 5 bases removed from V and 7 bases from J, the gap between germline ends came to 23 bases. The CDR3 nucleotides are TGCAGTGCTGAGGGCCCAGGGCCGGTCTCAGGGACCCAGTACTTC. Amino acids: CSAEGPGPVSGTQYF.

As regards this clonotype: It is unclear where the CDR3 begins or ends on the DNA, so no DNA is shown, and the CDR3 is as TCRdb lists it. This chain uses TRBV11-1 with TRBJ2-2; TRBD1 is the table's D call, not checked against the DNA. Germline loops: CDR1 SGHAT, CDR2 FQDESV (reference sequence). The CDR3 has 24 amino acids, counting both end residues. This CDR3 reads CASSFPNGGLYEQYFGPGTRELFF.

This clonotype has just a few counts. The rearrangement joins TRBV5-1 to TRBJ2-2; 12 bases are a match to TRBD1. V shed 1 base, J shed 2 bases, and the junction held 6 bases outside the gene matches. Germline CDR1 reads SGHRS; CDR2 reads YFSETQ. This CDR3 is 18 amino acids long. The CDR3 DNA follows: TGCGCCAGCAGCTTGCGATTCGGGACAGGGGGCAACACCGGGGAGCTGTTTTTT. Translation gives CASSLRFGTGGNTGELFF.

The chain combines TRBV6-6 with TRBJ2-7; D possibly matches TRBD1 or TRBD2 (6 bases each). The CDR3 runs 13 residues. The germline V and J ends were trimmed by 1 base and 12 bases, with 16 bases remaining between them. Germline-derived CDR1 and CDR2 are MNHNY and SVGAGI (reference sequence). This CDR3 is CASSYFELGGTYF. The CDR3 coding sequence is TGTGCCAGCAGTTACTTCGAGTTGGGGGGCACGTACTTC.

In its sample, this clonotype was seen a few times. This CDR3 is CASSLVGMGTDTQYF. The CDR3 bases are TGTGCCAGCAGCTTAGTAGGGATGGGCACAGATACGCAGTATTTT. The gene calls are TRBV11-2 and TRBJ2-3; D call uncertain. Germline CDR1 is SGHAT and CDR2 is FQNNGV. The CDR3 is 15 residues long. Trimming removed 1 base from V and 1 base from J, with 9 bases in between.

The chain joins TRBV12-3 or TRBV12-4 to TRBJ2-5; D is perhaps TRBD1 or TRBD2 (5 bases each). V was pared by 3 bases and J by 1 base, with 12 bases between. The CDR3 spans 15 residues. The CDR3 DNA follows: TGTGCCAGCAGTTTCCCCGGGGCCGGCCAAGAGACCCAGTACTTC. This encodes CASSFPGAGQETQYF.

This rearrangement joins TRBV10-3 to TRBJ2-1; D unresolved. The closer fit of TRBJ2-7 to the DNA end suggests the J call may be wrong. This CDR3 spans 11 amino acids. Germline CDR1 is ENHRY and CDR2 is SYGVKD. CDR3 nucleotide sequence: TGTGCCATCAGTGTCGGGCACGAGCAGTACTTC. This translates into CAISVGHEQYF.

V gene TRBV6-5 combines with J gene TRBJ1-1, with 7 bases lining up with TRBD1. Trimming at V came to 6 bases and at J to 8 bases, leaving 3 bases not matched to a gene. There are 11 residues in the CDR3. Germline lookup yields CDR1 MNHEY and CDR2 SVGAGI. The CDR3 here is CASRRDSEAFF. CDR3 DNA: TGTGCCAGCAGACGGGACAGCGAAGCTTTCTTT.

The chain couples TRBV5-1 to TRBJ2-5, with D possibly TRBD2 on 6 matching bases. CDR1 and CDR2 (germline): SGHRS, YFSETQ. Trimming pared 4 bases from V and 4 bases from J, leaving 20 bases between. The CDR3 loop spans 16 amino acids. The CDR3 DNA follows: TGCGCCAGCAGCGCCACCGGGACTTCGGTCGGAGAGACCCAGTACTTC. Translation: CASSATGTSVGETQYF.

This clonotype was observed a few times. The gene calls are TRBV3-1 and TRBJ2-5; no definite D call. The J call could be wrong; TRBJ2-7 is a better fit for the DNA end. CDR3 size: 15 residues. The germline CDR1 and CDR2 sequences are LGHDT and YNNKEL (reference sequence). The CDR3 sequence is CASSPHGPTLGEQYF. The CDR3 region has the DNA TGTGCCAGCAGCCCCCACGGGCCGACGCTCGGCGAGCAGTACTTC.

This clonotype turned up a few times. V usage is TRBV20-1 and J usage is TRBJ1-5, with D maybe TRBD1 (6 bases). With 6 bases removed from V and 3 bases from J, the gap between germline ends came to 15 bases. The CDR3 runs to 14 residues. CDR1 DFQATT and CDR2 SNEGSKA come from the germline V gene (reference sequence). This chain's CDR3 is CSARPQGLNQPQHF. For the CDR3, the DNA is TGCAGTGCCAGGCCACAGGGTCTCAATCAGCCCCAGCATTTT.

On this clonotype itself: An end of the junction does not agree with germline; a read error may underlie this. The J gene is TRBJ2-3, the V gene TRBV5-1; 10 bases are a match to TRBD2. Germline CDR1 SGHRS, CDR2 YFSETQ. The CDR3 has 17 residues. CDR3 residues: CASSLEPSGGPSDTRYF. CDR3 nucleotides: TGCGCCAGCAGCTTGGAACCTAGCGGGGGCCCCTCGGATACGCGGTATTTT. The variable domain in full, with the rest retrieved from reference TRBV5-1 and TRBJ2-3, is KAGVTQTPRYLIKTRGQQVTLSCSPISGHRSVSWYQQTPGQGLQFLFEYFSETQRNKGNFPGRFSGRQFSNSRSEMNVSTLELGDSALYLCASSLEPSGGPSDTRYFGPGTRLTVL.

This clonotype showed up just a few times. The CDR3 region has the DNA TGTGCCAGCTCTTTAGATCGGGACAGGGCGTCCTACGAGCAGTACTTC. This sequence encodes CASSLDRDRASYEQYF. The chain links TRBV18 to TRBJ2-5, with 9 bases fitting TRBD1. The DNA end lines up better with TRBJ2-7; the J call may be wrong. The CDR3 is 16 residues long. Germline CDR1 is KGHSH and CDR2 is LQKENI.

V and J are TRBV9 and TRBJ2-5, with D possibly matching TRBD2 (6 bases). The end of the DNA aligns better with TRBJ2-7, so the J call may be wrong. The germline CDR1 and CDR2 sequences are SGDLS and YYNGEE. This CDR3 has 13 residues. The CDR3 loop reads CASGGKSSYEQYF. Written as DNA, the CDR3 is TGTGCCAGCGGAGGGAAGAGCTCCTACGAGCAGTACTTC.